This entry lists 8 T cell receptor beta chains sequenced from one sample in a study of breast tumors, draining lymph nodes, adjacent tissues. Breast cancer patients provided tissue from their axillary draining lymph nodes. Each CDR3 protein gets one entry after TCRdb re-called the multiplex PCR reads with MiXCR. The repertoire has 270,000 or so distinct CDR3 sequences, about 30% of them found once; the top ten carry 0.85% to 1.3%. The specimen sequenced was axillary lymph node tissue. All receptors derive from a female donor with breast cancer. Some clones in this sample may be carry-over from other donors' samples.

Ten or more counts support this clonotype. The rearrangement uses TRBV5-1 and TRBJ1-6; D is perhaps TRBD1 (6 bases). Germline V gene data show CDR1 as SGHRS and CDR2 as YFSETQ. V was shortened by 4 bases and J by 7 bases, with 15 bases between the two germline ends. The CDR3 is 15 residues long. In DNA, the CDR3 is TGCGCCAGCAGCCTAACACAGGGTTTCAATTCACCCCTCCACTTT. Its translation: CASSLTQGFNSPLHF.

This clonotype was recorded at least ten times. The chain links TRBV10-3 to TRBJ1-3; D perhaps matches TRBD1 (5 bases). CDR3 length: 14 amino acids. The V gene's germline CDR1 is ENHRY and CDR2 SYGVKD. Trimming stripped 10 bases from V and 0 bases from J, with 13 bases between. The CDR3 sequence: CATGGVSSGNTIYF. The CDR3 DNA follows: TGTGCCACCGGGGGGGTATCCTCTGGAAACACCATATATTTT.

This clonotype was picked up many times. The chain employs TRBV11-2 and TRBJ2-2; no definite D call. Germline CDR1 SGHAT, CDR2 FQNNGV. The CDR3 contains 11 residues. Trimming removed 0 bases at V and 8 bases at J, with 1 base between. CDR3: CASSLEGELFF. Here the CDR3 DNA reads TGTGCCAGCAGCTTAGAGGGGGAGCTGTTTTTT.

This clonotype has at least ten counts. For the CDR3, the DNA is TGCAGTGCTAGAGGGGGGGGAAGGGGACAGCCCCAGCATTTT. Translation: CSARGGGRGQPQHF. This chain connects TRBV20-1 to TRBJ1-5; perhaps TRBD1 as D (5 bases). Germline CDR1 and CDR2: DFQATT and SNEGSKA (reference sequence). The V and J ends lost 1 base and 7 bases respectively, with 14 bases between them. The CDR3 length is 14 residues.

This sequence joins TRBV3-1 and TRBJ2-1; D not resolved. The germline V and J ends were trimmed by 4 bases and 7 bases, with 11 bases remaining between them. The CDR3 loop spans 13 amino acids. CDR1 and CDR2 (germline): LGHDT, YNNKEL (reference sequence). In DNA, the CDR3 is TGTGCCAGCAGCCCCTTCGTAGGGAATGAGCAGTTCTTC. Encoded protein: CASSPFVGNEQFF.

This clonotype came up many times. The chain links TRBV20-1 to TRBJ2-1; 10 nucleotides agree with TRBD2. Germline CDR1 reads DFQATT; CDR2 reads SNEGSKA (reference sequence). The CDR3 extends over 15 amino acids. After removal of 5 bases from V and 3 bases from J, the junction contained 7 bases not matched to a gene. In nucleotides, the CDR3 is TGCAGTGCTGGCCCCCTAGCGGGAGACTACAATGAGCAGTTCTTC. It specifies CSAGPLAGDYNEQFF.

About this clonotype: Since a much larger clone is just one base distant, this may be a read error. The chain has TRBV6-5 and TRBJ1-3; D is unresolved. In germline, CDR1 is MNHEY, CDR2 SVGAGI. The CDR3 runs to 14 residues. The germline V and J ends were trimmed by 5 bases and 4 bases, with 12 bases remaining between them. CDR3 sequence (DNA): TGTGCCAGCAGTCGAACAGAGGCCGGAAACACCATATATTTT. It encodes CASSRTEAGNTIYF.

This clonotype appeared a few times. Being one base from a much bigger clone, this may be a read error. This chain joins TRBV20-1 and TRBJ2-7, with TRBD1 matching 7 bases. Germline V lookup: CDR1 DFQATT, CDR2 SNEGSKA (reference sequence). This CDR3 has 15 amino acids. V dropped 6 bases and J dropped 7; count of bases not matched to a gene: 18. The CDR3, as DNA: TGCAGTGCGGGCGGACAGGCCTTACCAGCCCTGGAGCAGTACTTC. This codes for CSAGGQALPALEQYF.